The 2 T cell receptor beta chains below come from one sample, sequenced in a study of cytomegalovirus exposure and HLA in healthy donors. The primer mix had 60 Vbeta and 13 Jbeta primers. Sequencing used immunoSEQ multiplex PCR; TCRdb keeps in-frame clones, though not all of them. Of roughly 120,000 clones listed, about 74% are singletons. Sequencing used PBMCs. These TCRs come from a woman aged 50 to 60 in good health and CMV-seropositive.

The chain joins TRBV7-9 to TRBJ1-1, with a tentative D call TRBD1 (6 bases). Germline-derived CDR1 and CDR2 are SEHNR and FQNEAQ (reference sequence). Trimming shortened V by 1 base and J by 4 bases, and 10 bases separated the two germline ends. The CDR3 extends over 14 amino acids. Here the CDR3 reads CASSLDRASTEAFF. DNA of the CDR3: TGTGCCAGCAGCTTAGACAGGGCGAGCACTGAAGCTTTCTTT.

The rearrangement links TRBV7-8 to TRBJ2-5; D unclear. This CDR3 contains 11 residues. V lost 5 bases to trimming and J lost 5 bases, with 6 bases between them. Germline CDR1 and CDR2: SGHVS and FQNEAQ. Here the CDR3 reads CASSVQETQYF. In DNA form, the CDR3 reads TGTGCCAGCAGCGTCCAGGAGACCCAGTACTTC.